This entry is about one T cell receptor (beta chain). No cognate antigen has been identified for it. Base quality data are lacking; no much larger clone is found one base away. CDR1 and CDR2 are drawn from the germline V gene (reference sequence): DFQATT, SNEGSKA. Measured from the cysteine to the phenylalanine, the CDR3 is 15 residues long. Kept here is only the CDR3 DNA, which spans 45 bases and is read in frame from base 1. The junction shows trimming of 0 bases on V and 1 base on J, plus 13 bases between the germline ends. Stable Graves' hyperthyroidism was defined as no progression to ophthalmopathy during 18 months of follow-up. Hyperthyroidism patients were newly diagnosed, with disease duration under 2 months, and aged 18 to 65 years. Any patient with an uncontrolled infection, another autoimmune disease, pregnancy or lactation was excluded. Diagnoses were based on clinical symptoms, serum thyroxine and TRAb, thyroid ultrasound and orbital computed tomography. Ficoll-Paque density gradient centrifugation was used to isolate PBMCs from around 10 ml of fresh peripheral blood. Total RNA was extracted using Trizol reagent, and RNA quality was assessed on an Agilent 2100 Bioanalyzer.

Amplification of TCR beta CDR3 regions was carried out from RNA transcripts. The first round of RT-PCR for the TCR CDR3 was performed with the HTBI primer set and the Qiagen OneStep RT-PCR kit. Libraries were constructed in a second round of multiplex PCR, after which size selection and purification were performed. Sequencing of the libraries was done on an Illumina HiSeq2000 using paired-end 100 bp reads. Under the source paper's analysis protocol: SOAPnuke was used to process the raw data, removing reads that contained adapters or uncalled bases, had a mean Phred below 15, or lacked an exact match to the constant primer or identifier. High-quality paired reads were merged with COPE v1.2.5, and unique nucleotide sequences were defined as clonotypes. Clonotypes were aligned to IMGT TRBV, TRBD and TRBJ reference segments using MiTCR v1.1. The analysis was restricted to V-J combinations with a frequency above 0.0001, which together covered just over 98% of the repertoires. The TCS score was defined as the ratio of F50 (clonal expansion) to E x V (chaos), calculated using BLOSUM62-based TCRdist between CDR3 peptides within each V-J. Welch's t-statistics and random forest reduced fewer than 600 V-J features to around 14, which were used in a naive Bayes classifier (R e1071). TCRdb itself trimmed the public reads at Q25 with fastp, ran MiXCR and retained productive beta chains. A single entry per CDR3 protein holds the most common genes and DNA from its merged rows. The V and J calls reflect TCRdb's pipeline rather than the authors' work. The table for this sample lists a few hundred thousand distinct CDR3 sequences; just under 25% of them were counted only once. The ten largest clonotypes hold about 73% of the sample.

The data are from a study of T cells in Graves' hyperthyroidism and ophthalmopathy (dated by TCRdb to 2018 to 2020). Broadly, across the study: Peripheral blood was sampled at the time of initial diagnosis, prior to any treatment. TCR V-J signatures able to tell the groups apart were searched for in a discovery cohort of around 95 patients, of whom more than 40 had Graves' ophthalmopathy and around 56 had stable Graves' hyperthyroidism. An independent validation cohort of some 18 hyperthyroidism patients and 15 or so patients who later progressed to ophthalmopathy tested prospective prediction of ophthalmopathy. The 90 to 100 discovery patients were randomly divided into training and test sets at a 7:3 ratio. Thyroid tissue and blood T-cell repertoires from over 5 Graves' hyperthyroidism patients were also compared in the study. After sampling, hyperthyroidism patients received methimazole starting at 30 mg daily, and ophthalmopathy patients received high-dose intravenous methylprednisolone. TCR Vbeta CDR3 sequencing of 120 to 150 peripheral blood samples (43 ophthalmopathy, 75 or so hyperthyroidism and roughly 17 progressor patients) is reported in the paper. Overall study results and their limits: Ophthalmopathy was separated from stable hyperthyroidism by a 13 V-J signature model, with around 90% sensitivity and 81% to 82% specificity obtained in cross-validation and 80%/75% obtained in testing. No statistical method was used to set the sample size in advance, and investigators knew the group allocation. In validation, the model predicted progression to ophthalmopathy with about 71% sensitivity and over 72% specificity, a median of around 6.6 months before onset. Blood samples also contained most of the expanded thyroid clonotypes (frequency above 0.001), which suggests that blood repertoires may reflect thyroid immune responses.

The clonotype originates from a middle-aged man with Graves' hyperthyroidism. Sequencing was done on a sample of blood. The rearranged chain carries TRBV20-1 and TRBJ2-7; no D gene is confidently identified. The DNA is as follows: TGCAGTGCTAGAGATTACAGAAACCCGTCCTACGAGCAGTACTTC. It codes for CSARDYRNPSYEQYF.